This T cell receptor (beta chain) originates from a study of sequential checkpoint blockade in melanoma. The treatment here: randomized to nivolumab then ipilimumab (arm A) or the reverse (arm B). Assay: immunoSEQ multiplex PCR; the TCRdb copy retains only in-frame clones and omits some. The profile shows a few thousand clones, 70% to 90% of them singletons. This CDR3 is built from 18 residues. Per germline, CDR1 SNHLY and CDR2 FYNNEI. With V trimmed by 4 bases and J by 9 bases, 20 bases remained unmatched. This clone is large. This chain links TRBV2 with TRBJ2-1; TRBD2 matches 8 bases. The TCR sequence derives from a human donor with melanoma. Here the sequenced sample was CD8+ T cells sorted from blood (inferred from file names), taken from a patient given nivolumab and ipilimumab in sequence. The CDR3 protein is CASSGGTSYTSSGGEQFF. The CDR3 nucleotides are TGTGCCAGCAGTGGTGGGACTAGTTACACCTCGTCCGGCGGTGAGCAGTTCTTC.